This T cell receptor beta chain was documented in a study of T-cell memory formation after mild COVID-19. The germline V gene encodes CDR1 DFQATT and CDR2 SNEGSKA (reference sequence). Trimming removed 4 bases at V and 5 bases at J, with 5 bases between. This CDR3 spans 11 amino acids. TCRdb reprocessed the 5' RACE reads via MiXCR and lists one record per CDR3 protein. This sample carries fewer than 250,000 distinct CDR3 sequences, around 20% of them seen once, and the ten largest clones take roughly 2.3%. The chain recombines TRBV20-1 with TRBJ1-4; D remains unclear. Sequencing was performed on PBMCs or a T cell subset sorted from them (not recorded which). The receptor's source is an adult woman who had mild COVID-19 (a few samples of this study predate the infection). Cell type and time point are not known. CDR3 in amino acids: CSATFNEKLFF. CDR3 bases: TGCAGTGCTACCTTCAATGAAAAACTGTTTTTT.